This paragraph reports one TCR beta chain. The antigen remains unidentified. This entry is derived from a study of OX40 agonist ivuxolimab in advanced cancers. The table came from immunoSEQ multiplex PCR; TCRdb's copy has only in-frame clones and leaves some out. The sample holds tens of thousands of clones, roughly nine tenths seen once. This CDR3 comprises 16 residues. V was cut by 3 bases and J by 8 bases, with 19 bases left in between. The germline V gene encodes CDR1 SGHTA and CDR2 FQGNSA. Regarding the study as a whole: Antigen targets of the expanded peripheral T cells went undetermined. At 0.1 to 3.0 mg/kg and by week 6, clonal expansion occurred in CD4+ and CD8+ blood T cells. Expanded clones were, on average, more numerous among CD8+ T cells than CD4+.

Material: CD4+ or CD8+ T cells sorted from blood, obtained in a trial of the OX40 agonist ivuxolimab. This TCR derives from an adult with an advanced solid tumor such as melanoma, head and neck, liver or kidney cancer. The chain carries TRBV7-2 and TRBJ1-4; D possibly corresponds to TRBD1 (5 bases). Here the CDR3 DNA reads TGTGCCAGCAGCTTTACGGGACCGCCGGCGAACGAAAAACTGTTTTTT. As protein: CASSFTGPPANEKLFF.